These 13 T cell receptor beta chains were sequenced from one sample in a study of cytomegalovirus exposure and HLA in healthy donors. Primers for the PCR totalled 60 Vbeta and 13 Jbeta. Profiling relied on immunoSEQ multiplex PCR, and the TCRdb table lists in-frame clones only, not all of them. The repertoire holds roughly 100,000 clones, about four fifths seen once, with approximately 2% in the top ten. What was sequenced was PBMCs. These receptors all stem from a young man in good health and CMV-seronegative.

The chain's CDR3 is CASSLGARPYTDTQYF. CDR3 coding DNA: TGTGCCAGCAGCTTAGGGGCCAGACCTTACACAGATACGCAGTATTTT. The genes are TRBV7-2 and TRBJ2-3; D is unclear. Trimming left V 1 base short and J 2 bases short, with 13 bases between. The CDR3 is made up of 16 amino acids. The germline V gene encodes CDR1 SGHTA and CDR2 FQGNSA.

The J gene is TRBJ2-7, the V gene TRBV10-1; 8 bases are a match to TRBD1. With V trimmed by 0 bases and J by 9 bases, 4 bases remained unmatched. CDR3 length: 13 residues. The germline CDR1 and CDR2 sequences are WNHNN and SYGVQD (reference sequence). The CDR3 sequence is CASSESGQGWQYF. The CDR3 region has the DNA TGCGCCAGCAGTGAGTCCGGACAGGGCTGGCAGTACTTC.

CDR3 amino acids: CASSLGQRTGTYEQYF. The CDR3, as DNA: TGTGCCAGCAGCTTAGGTCAAAGGACAGGGACTTACGAGCAGTACTTC. This chain joins TRBV7-2 and TRBJ2-7, with 8 positions matching TRBD1. This CDR3 is built from 16 residues. CDR1 and CDR2 (germline): SGHTA, FQGNSA. V gave up 1 base and J gave up 4 bases; unmatched junction bases: 9.

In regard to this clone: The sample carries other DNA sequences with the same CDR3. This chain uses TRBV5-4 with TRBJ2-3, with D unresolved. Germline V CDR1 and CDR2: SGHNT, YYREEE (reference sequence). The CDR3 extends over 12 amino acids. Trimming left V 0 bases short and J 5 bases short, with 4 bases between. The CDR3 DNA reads TGTGCCAGCAGCTTGGTCTTAGATACGCAGTATTTT. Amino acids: CASSLVLDTQYF.

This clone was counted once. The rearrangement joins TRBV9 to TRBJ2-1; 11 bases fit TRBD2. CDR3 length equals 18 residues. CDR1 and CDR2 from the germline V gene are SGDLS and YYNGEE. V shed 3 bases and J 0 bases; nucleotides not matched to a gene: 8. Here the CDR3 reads CASSGASGTSGSYNEQFF. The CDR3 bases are TGTGCCAGCAGCGGTGCAAGCGGGACTAGCGGCTCCTACAATGAGCAGTTCTTC.

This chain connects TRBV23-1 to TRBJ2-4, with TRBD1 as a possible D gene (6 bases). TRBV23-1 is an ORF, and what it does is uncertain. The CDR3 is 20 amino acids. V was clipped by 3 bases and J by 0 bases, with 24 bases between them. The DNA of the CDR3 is TGCGCCAGCAGTCATCGAGTATGGACAGAGCCTAATCCAGCCAAAAACATTCAGTACTTC. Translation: CASSHRVWTEPNPAKNIQYF.

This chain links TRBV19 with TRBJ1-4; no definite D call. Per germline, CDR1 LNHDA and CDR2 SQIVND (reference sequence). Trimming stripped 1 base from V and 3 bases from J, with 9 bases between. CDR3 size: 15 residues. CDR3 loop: CASSIVWRPNEKLFF. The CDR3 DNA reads TGTGCCAGTAGTATAGTCTGGCGGCCTAATGAAAAACTGTTTTTT. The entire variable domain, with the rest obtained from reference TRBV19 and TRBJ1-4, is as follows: DGGITQSPKYLFRKEGQNVTLSCEQNLNHDAMYWYRQDPGQGLRLIYYSQIVNDFQKGDIAEGYSVSREKKESFPLTVTSAQKNPTAFYLCASSIVWRPNEKLFFGSGTQLSVL.

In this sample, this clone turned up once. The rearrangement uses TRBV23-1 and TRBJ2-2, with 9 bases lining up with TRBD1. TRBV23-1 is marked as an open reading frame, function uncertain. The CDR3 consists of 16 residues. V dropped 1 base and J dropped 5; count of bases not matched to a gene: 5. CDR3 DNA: TGCGCCAGCAGTCAATTGGGACAGGGACGGACCGGGGAGCTGTTTTTT. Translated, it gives CASSQLGQGRTGELFF.

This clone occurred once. CDR3 DNA: TGTGCCAGCTCACCACCGGGCACGCAAGAGACCCAGTACTTC. Its translation: CASSPPGTQETQYF. The rearrangement uses TRBV18 and TRBJ2-5; D remains ambiguous. CDR1 is KGHSH and CDR2 is LQKENI in the germline V gene. CDR3 length equals 14 residues. V lost 0 bases to trimming and J lost 2 bases, with 7 bases between them.

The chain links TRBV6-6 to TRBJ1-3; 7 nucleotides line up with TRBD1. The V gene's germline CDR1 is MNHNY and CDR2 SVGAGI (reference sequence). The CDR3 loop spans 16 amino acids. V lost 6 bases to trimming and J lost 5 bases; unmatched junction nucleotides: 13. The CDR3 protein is CASRFYGQAIRNTIYF. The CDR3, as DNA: TGTGCCAGCAGATTCTATGGACAGGCGATTCGAAACACCATATATTTT.

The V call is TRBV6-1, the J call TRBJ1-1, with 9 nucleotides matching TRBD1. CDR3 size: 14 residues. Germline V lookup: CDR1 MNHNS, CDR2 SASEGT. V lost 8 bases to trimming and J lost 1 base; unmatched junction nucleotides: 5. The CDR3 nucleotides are TGTGCCAGCCACGGGACAGGGAAGAACACTGAAGCTTTCTTT. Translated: CASHGTGKNTEAFF.

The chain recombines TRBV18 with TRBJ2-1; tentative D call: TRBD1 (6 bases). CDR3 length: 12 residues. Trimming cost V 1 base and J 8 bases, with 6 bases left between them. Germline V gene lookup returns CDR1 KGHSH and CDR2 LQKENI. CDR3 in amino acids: CASSPQGDEQFF. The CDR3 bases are TGTGCCAGCTCACCACAGGGGGATGAGCAGTTCTTC.

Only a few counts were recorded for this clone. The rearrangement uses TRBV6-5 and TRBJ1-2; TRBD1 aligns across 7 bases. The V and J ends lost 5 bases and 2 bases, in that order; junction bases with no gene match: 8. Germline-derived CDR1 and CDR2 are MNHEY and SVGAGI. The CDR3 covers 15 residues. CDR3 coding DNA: TGTGCCAGCAGTGGGACAGCACGGGGAAACTATGGCTACACCTTC. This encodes CASSGTARGNYGYTF.